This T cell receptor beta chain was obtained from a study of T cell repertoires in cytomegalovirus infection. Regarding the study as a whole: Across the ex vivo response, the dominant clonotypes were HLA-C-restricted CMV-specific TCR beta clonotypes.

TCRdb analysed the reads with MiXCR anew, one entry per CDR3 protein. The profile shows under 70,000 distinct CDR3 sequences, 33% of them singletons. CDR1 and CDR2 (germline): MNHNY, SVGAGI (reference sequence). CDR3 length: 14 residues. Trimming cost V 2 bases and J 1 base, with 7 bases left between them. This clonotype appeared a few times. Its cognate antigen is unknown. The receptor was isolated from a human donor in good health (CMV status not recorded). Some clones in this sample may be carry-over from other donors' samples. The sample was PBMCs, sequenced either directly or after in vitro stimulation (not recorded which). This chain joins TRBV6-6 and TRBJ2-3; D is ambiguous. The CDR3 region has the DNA TGTGCCAGCAGTTACCCGAGCGGCACAGATACGCAGTATTTT. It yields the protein CASSYPSGTDTQYF.